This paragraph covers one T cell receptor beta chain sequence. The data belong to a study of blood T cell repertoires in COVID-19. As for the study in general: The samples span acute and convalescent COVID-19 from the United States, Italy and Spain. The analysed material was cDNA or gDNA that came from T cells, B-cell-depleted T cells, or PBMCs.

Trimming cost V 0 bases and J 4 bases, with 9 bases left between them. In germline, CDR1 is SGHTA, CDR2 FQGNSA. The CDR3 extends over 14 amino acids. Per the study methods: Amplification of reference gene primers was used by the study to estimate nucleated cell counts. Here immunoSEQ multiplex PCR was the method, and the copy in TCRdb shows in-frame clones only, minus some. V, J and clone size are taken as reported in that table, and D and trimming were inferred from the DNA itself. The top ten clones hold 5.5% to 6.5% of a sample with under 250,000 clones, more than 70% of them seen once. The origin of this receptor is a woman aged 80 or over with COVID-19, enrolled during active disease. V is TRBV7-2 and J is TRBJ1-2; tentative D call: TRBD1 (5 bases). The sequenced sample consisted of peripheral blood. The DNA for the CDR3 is TGTGCCAGCAGCTTAGCGCCAGGGTCCTATGGCTACACCTTC. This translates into CASSLAPGSYGYTF.